This T cell receptor (beta chain) was obtained from a study of T-cell reconstitution after alpha-beta-depleted transplantation in children. This clonotype was seen ten or more times. As yet, its antigen is unknown. The authors prepared the TCRbeta library with unique molecular identifiers. TCRdb used MiXCR to reprocess the PCR reads, holding one entry per CDR3 protein. The table lists a few hundred thousand distinct CDR3 sequences, roughly 26% of them singletons, with about 2.6% in the top ten. Overall study findings and caveats: From newly produced T cells came most of the T-cell counts and diversity one year after transplant. Some patients' high day-60 TCRbeta diversity was attributed to recipient cells surviving conditioning.

The V end lost 3 bases, the J end lost 11 bases, and 14 bases lay between the germline ends. The CDR3 runs to 13 residues. CDR1 LGHDT and CDR2 YNNKEL come from the germline V gene (reference sequence). This chain uses TRBV3-1 with TRBJ2-4; no clear D. This receptor was identified in a girl aged 2-10 years with Fanconi anemia, due to receive a stem cell transplant. The input for sequencing was PBMCs, taken before TCRalphabeta/CD19-depleted stem cell transplant. The CDR3 sequence: CASSHSLNVVQYF. The DNA of the CDR3 is TGTGCCAGCAGCCATTCCCTAAACGTGGTTCAGTACTTC.